Below are 8 T cell receptor beta chains sequenced from a single sample in a study of vaccination and CD4 T cells after COVID-19. The antigens for these receptors are not known. Cultured CD4+ T cells had their DNA profiled by the Oncomine TCR Beta short-read assay. From the PCR reads, TCRdb called clonotypes with MiXCR, one entry per CDR3 protein. The sample shows 15,000 to 20,000 distinct CDR3 sequences, about 53% of them seen only once. Treatment reported: roughly 11-day PBMC culture with coronavirus spike peptide pools or control peptides (ViraFEST assay). Sequenced here: cultured CD4+ T cells from blood, sampled after SARS-CoV-2 vaccination. The receptors were sampled from a human donor with COVID-19.

The chain combines TRBV6-4 with TRBJ2-2; D is perhaps TRBD2 (5 bases). The CDR3 covers 17 residues. CDR1 and CDR2 from the germline V gene are MRHNA and SNTAGT. V lost 5 bases and J 0 bases, leaving 16 bases between the germline ends. The CDR3, as DNA: TGTGCCAGCAGTTTGTCCCCGACTATTACGAACACCGGGGAGCTGTTTTTT. As protein: CASSLSPTITNTGELFF.

This chain joins TRBV20-1 and TRBJ2-1; 12 bases agree with TRBD2. Germline V gene data show CDR1 as DFQATT and CDR2 as SNEGSKA (reference sequence). V trimming: 5 bases; J trimming: 8 bases; junction bases outside the gene matches: 7. The CDR3 is 14 residues long. CDR3 amino acids: CSAGRLAGEDEQFF. The CDR3 nucleotides are TGCAGTGCTGGGCGACTAGCGGGGGAAGATGAGCAGTTCTTC.

This sequence joins TRBV9 and TRBJ2-2, with D hard to call. The CDR3 is 15 amino acids. Trimming removed 3 bases at V and 7 bases at J, with 16 bases between. CDR1 SGDLS and CDR2 YYNGEE come from the germline V gene. The CDR3 region has the DNA TGTGCCAGCAGCGCCCTCGACAATGTTGGCGGGGAGCTGTTTTTT. This translates into CASSALDNVGGELFF.

The chain is built from TRBV20-1 and TRBJ2-6; D is perhaps TRBD1 or TRBD2 (5 bases each). The ends were cut back, 3 bases at V and 0 bases at J, with 15 bases in the middle. Germline CDR1 is DFQATT and CDR2 is SNEGSKA (reference sequence). The CDR3 totals 17 residues. The CDR3 protein is CSASPGTFSSGANVLTF. CDR3 nucleotides: TGCAGTGCTAGTCCCGGGACCTTCAGCTCTGGGGCCAACGTCCTGACTTTC.

The chain has TRBV6-2 or TRBV6-3 and TRBJ2-3; tentatively, D is TRBD2 (5 bases). In germline, CDR1 is MNHEY, CDR2 SVGEGT. The ends were cut back, 10 bases at V and 0 bases at J, with 11 bases in the middle. The CDR3 is 13 residues long. The CDR3 DNA reads as TGTGCCACCCGGCCGGGGAGCACAGATACGCAGTATTTT. Protein: CATRPGSTDTQYF.

The V and J genes are TRBV2 and TRBJ2-5; D ambiguous. The CDR3 covers 15 residues. Trimming took off 6 bases at V and 1 base at J, with 15 bases between the two ends. Germline-derived CDR1 and CDR2 are SNHLY and FYNNEI. For the CDR3, the DNA is TGTGCCAGCAGGGCGCAGGTAACCTCCCAAGAGACCCAGTACTTC. This gives the protein CASRAQVTSQETQYF.

The chain employs TRBV20-1 and TRBJ1-1; 8 bases fit TRBD1. V lost 3 bases, J lost 5 bases, and 5 bases stayed unmatched. Germline V gives CDR1 DFQATT, CDR2 SNEGSKA (reference sequence). The CDR3 length is 13 residues. CDR3: CSARDRVGTEAFF. The CDR3 DNA is TGCAGTGCTAGGGACAGGGTTGGTACTGAAGCTTTCTTT.

This clonotype was counted between two and nine times. The V call is TRBV20-1, the J call TRBJ1-1; a weak D match, TRBD1 (5 bases). The ends were cut back, 6 bases at V and 1 base at J, with 18 bases in the middle. The CDR3 contains 15 residues. Germline lookup yields CDR1 DFQATT and CDR2 SNEGSKA (reference sequence). The chain's CDR3 is CSAPAPRGSNTEAFF. As DNA, the CDR3 is TGCAGTGCCCCCGCACCCCGGGGGTCGAACACTGAAGCTTTCTTT.